A selection of T cell receptor beta chains follows, all from one sample in a study of shared clonotypes between healthy human individuals. Clones were sequenced by immunoSEQ multiplex PCR, and TCRdb holds only the in-frame ones, with some missing. The sample lists 2 million to 2.5 million clones; about 92% were seen once. Source material: naive CD8+ T cells from PBMCs. The source is a man in his late teens or twenties in good health. Some clones in this sample may be carry-over from other donors' samples. The CDR3 runs from the conserved cysteine through the conserved F or W. Fields, in order: V gene, D gene, J gene, clone size, CDR3 DNA, CDR3 protein. D genes are given only for firm matches. For some rows the clone size is stated as once, few or many, or as a class when expanded; others skip it.

TRBV7-8	-	TRBJ2-7	once	TGTGCCAGCAGCCAAGAGGCAGACTGGGGCTCCTACGAGCAGTACTTC	CASSQEADWGSYEQYF
TRBV7-9	-	TRBJ2-1	-	TGTGCCAGCAGCTTAGAAATAGCGGCAACCTACAATGAGCAGTTCTTC	CASSLEIAATYNEQFF
TRBV14	-	TRBJ1-4	few	TGTGCCAGCAGCGAGAACAGGGAAAAACTGTTTTTT	CASSENREKLFF
TRBV7-9	TRBD1	TRBJ1-3	-	TGTGCCAGCAGCGTGACAGGATTAACAGGGGCTGGAAACACCATATATTTT	CASSVTGLTGAGNTIYF
TRBV7-8	-	TRBJ1-1	-	TGTGCCAGCAGCTTATTCGTCGAGCCCAGTGTCATGAACACTGAAGCTTTCTTT	CASSLFVEPSVMNTEAFF
TRBV19	TRBD2	TRBJ2-2	once	TGTGCCAGTACCTGGCTAGCGGGAGGATCCGGGGAGCTGTTTTTT	CASTWLAGGSGELFF
TRBV15	TRBD2	TRBJ2-1	-	TGTGCCACCGGAATCGCGGGAGGCCCCAGCGATGAGCAGTTCTTC	CATGIAGGPSDEQFF
TRBV27	-	TRBJ1-1	-	TGTGCCAGCAGTTTTTCGGTAGGGAGCACTGAAGCTTTCTTT	CASSFSVGSTEAFF
TRBV29-1	-	TRBJ1-2	once	TGCAGCGTTGACAGACCTGCCAGGTTGCATGGCTACACCTTC	CSVDRPARLHGYTF
TRBV5-5	TRBD2	TRBJ2-5	-	TGTGCCAGCAGCCACACTAGCGGCGCCTACAAAGAGACCCAGTACTTC	CASSHTSGAYKETQYF
TRBV27	-	TRBJ1-4	-	TGTGCCAGCAGTTTATCTTACAGAGAGACAACTAATGAAAAACTGTTTTTT	CASSLSYRETTNEKLFF
TRBV28	-	TRBJ1-3	-	TGTGCCAGCAGTTTATTGGCCAGCTCTGGAAACACCATATATTTT	CASSLLASSGNTIYF
TRBV29-1	TRBD2	TRBJ2-1	-	TGCAGCGTCTATGGGACTAGCGACATCGACAATGAGCAGTTCTTC	CSVYGTSDIDNEQFF